This entry is about one TCR beta chain. The antigen is not known. These data originate in a study of human T cells and chemical hapten exposure. Whole-study results and caveats: DPC sensitization produced no change in TCRs with frequency above 1 in 1000. Clustering by CDR3 similarity yielded significantly more large clusters from expanded TCRs than controls.

A single record per CDR3 protein comes from TCRdb applying MiXCR to the RACE reads. Of 55,000 to 75,000 distinct CDR3 sequences in the sample, roughly 12% are singletons; the top ten hold 2.4%. As for time point: patch test 3, about 24 weeks after DPC sensitization. Treatment: therapeutic diphenylcyclopropenone sensitization with weekly scalp DPC. Unfractionated whole blood yielded total RNA. There are 14 residues in the CDR3. The V end was cut by 7 bases, the J end by 2 bases, with 15 bases between. CDR1 is MDHEN and CDR2 is SYDVKM in the germline V gene. The sequencing used whole blood, collected in connection with sensitization to the hapten diphenylcyclopropenone (DPC). V usage is TRBV28 and J usage is TRBJ2-7; the D is unclear. The clonotype originates from a man aged 25 to 40 with alopecia areata. Some clones in this sample may be carry-over from other donors' samples. CDR3 in DNA: TGTGCCAGCACCCTGTCTGGGCCGGCCTACGAGCAGTACTTC. Translation gives CASTLSGPAYEQYF.